Described below is a single T cell receptor beta chain sequence and its context. A second 7 to 11 cycle PCR used barcoded and J-beta primers. TCRdb reprocessed the 5' RACE reads with MiXCR, giving one entry per CDR3 protein. The sample carries around 870,000 distinct CDR3 sequences, around 28% recorded once. V was shortened by 4 bases and J by 5 bases, with 15 bases between the two germline ends. CDR1 WNHNN and CDR2 SYGVQD come from the germline V gene (reference sequence). The CDR3 covers 15 residues. This entry belongs to a study of blood T cells in healthy people across ages. The TCR originated in a woman older than 75 in good health. This chain uses TRBV10-1 with TRBJ2-1; D perhaps matches TRBD2 (6 bases). Material for sequencing was blood. CDR3 DNA: TGCGCCAGCAGTGGGGAGCGGGCTGCCAACAATGAGCAGTTCTTC. Encoded protein: CASSGERAANNEQFF.